The rows below give T cell receptor beta chains drawn from one sample of a study of blood T cell repertoires in COVID-19. Repertoires were generated with immunoSEQ multiplex PCR, while TCRdb's copy carries only in-frame clones and drops some. The sample records around 100,000 clones, over 75% being singletons. Sequencing was performed on peripheral blood. Every receptor here comes from a woman aged 55 to 70 with acute or convalescent COVID-19. CDR3s include the opening cysteine and the closing phenylalanine or tryptophan. The D gene is left open where the match is weak. The size of a clone is reported for some rows only, either as once, few or many, or as a class for expanded clones.

CDR3 protein,CDR3 DNA,D gene,clone size,V gene,J gene
CASSLDQVQETQYF,TGTGCCAGCAGTTTAGATCAGGTCCAAGAGACCCAGTACTTC,NA,NA,TRBV28,TRBJ2-5
CARIPARQAPSTDTQYF,TGTGCCAGGATCCCCGCCCGGCAGGCACCTAGCACAGATACGCAGTATTTT,NA,NA,TRBV12-1,TRBJ2-3
CASSYRETGANVLTF,TGTGCCAGCAGTTACCGGGAGACCGGAGCCAACGTCCTGACTTTC,NA,NA,TRBV6-5,TRBJ2-6
CASSQDLLSLYGYTF,TGTGCCAGCAGCCAAGATCTTCTCAGTCTCTATGGCTACACCTTC,NA,NA,TRBV14,TRBJ1-2
CASSPAGRGTPNEQFF,TGTGCCAGCAGCCCCGCCGGCCGAGGGACTCCGAATGAGCAGTTCTTC,NA,once,TRBV9,TRBJ2-1
CASRPGGRDTEAFF,TGTGCCAGCAGACCCGGGGGGCGGGACACTGAAGCTTTCTTT,NA,NA,TRBV28,TRBJ1-1
CAISFRNWTGELFF,TGTGCCATCAGTTTCAGGAACTGGACCGGGGAGCTGTTTTTT,NA,NA,TRBV10-3,TRBJ2-2
CASSFRDRPNYGYTF,TGTGCCAGCAGCTTCCGGGACAGGCCTAACTATGGCTACACCTTC,TRBD1,NA,TRBV7-9,TRBJ1-2
CASSWAGQRSGRKTQYF,TGTGCCAGCAGTTGGGCGGGTCAACGGTCAGGCAGGAAAACGCAGTATTTT,NA,NA,TRBV28,TRBJ2-3
CASSPEERYGGYTF,TGTGCCAGCAGCCCCGAAGAGAGGTATGGTGGCTACACCTTC,NA,NA,TRBV5-4,TRBJ1-2
CASSPLQGGGDTEAFF,TGTGCCAGCTCACCTCTACAGGGGGGAGGCGACACTGAAGCTTTCTTT,TRBD1,NA,TRBV18,TRBJ1-1
CATSRDEGVAFF,TGTGCCACCAGCAGAGATGAAGGGGTAGCTTTCTTT,NA,NA,TRBV15,TRBJ1-1
CASSELGGWASEQYF,TGTGCCAGCAGTGAACTGGGGGGGTGGGCTTCGGAGCAGTACTTC,TRBD2,NA,TRBV2,TRBJ2-7